This T cell receptor beta chain was found in a study of read filtering for tumor transcriptome and immune sequencing (dated by TCRdb to about 2020). Describing the broader study: The cohort had roughly 18 male and 14 female patients with a mean age of about 66 years, ranging from about 45 to 85. Whole-transcriptome libraries were prepared with the TruSeq RNA Access Library Prep Kit after DNase treatment. As a main aim, a read-filtering strategy for immune repertoire data was addressed, with the specific question being whether clonotypes supported by a single read should be removed. By revised international staging, fewer than ten patients were R-ISS I, fewer than 20 were R-ISS II and 6 or 7 were R-ISS III. TCR-region mapped reads per sample ranged from about 4.05 to 10.27 million with IR-seq versus only about 75 to 1273 with RNA-seq. The study compared TCR repertoires from targeted immune repertoire sequencing and bulk whole-transcriptome sequencing run on the same bone marrow samples.

Each patient had bone marrow sampled at the time of active disease. Isolation of bone marrow mononuclear cells was performed by Ficoll-Hypaque density gradient centrifugation. Myeloma plasma cells were removed and CD138-negative cells were obtained by negative selection following labeling with CD138 magnetic microbeads on a MACS separator. Flow cytometry on an Attune NxT with CD138 antibodies was used to check the purity of the isolated cells. Total RNA was extracted with TRIzol reagent and quantified with a NanoDrop spectrophotometer. Paired RNA-seq and IR-seq were performed on each patient's CD138-negative bone marrow sample. CDR3 length: 15 amino acids, cysteine to phenylalanine. The sequence is cut down to CDR3 DNA, 45 bases in frame from base 1. Sequences MNHNY (CDR1) and SVGAGI (CDR2) are obtained from the germline V gene (reference sequence). The junction shows trimming of 1 base on V and 4 bases on J, plus 11 bases between the germline ends.

This clonotype occurred many times. Its antigen specificity is not known. Per-nucleotide qualities are absent, and no much larger clonotype sits a single base away. Beyond this particular receptor, the publication reports: The sorted CD138-negative fraction was not purified T cells but a mixed bone marrow immune population. Compared with RNA-seq, IR-seq captured clonotypes at much greater depth and more reliably, and a smaller IR-seq throughput was enough to identify most of the shared clonotypes. When single-read clonotypes were removed, the proportions of shared clonotypes in IR-seq and RNA-seq correlated more strongly. In IR-seq, single-read clonotypes were approximately 80% of clonotypes but approximately 3.5% of total reads; in RNA-seq they were 70% to 75% of clonotypes and less than 45% of reads.

TCR libraries were constructed from roughly 0.4 ug RNA using the Immunoverse kit, and molecular barcoded adaptors covering alpha/delta and beta/gamma chains were employed. TCR library preparation used the same RNA that went into transcriptome sequencing. Sequencing of the TCR libraries was done on an Illumina HiSeq 4000 with 2 x 150 cycles. From the authors' description of their analysis: MiXCR aligned TCR reads to human V, D, J and C references and assembled the aligned reads into CDR3 clonotypes, with quality filtering and error correction included. The tcR package in R was used for analysis of clonotype counts and gene usage diversity. For inspection of raw mapping reads, RNA-seq reads were mapped by STAR aligner version 2.5.3a onto GRCh37 of the human genome. To test how sequencing depth affects detected clonotypes, IR-seq fastq files were randomly downsampled with Seqtk 1.3. The raw public reads went through TCRdb reprocessing: fastp at Q25, MiXCR clone calling, in-frame beta chains kept. Entries are consolidated by CDR3 protein sequence, retaining the most common genes and DNA. In this record, the V and J calls reflect TCRdb's handling and not the investigators' own analysis. Counted in this sample were about 40,000 distinct CDR3 sequences; 12% of them appeared once. The ten largest make up 30% to 40% of the sample.

The clonotype was recovered from a donor at least 40 years old with multiple myeloma. The source material was a population of CD138-negative cells sorted from bone marrow. Reading the label with the study, this specimen's cell subset or site is: bone marrow mononuclear cells depleted of CD138+ plasma/myeloma cells by negative magnetic selection. This sequence uses TRBV6-6 and TRBJ2-1; the D segment could be TRBD1, given 5 matching bases. The DNA sequence is TGTGCCAGCAGTTACTTTTCAGGGTTGTACAATGAGCAGTTCTTC. This gives the protein CASSYFSGLYNEQFF.